Listed here is a single T cell receptor (beta chain). What it recognizes is unknown. A much larger clone differs from this one at a single base, so this may be a read error. This sample stems from a study of T-cell reconstitution after alpha-beta-depleted transplantation in children. TCRbeta library preparation incorporated unique molecular identifiers. TCRdb re-called the PCR reads through MiXCR, storing one row per CDR3 protein. This table has around 700,000 distinct CDR3 sequences, roughly 13% appearing once. Study-wide findings and caveats: Several hundred expanded graft clones reportedly supplied alpha-beta T cells about two months after transplant. Hyperexpanded clones declined; after one year, newly produced T cells mostly supplied diversity.

This CDR3 spans 18 amino acids. CDR1 SGHKS and CDR2 YYEKEE come from the germline V gene (reference sequence). This receptor was taken from a girl between 2 and 10 years old with congenital amegakaryocytic thrombocytopenia, due to receive a stem cell transplant. V and J are TRBV5-5 and TRBJ2-2; TRBD1 agrees at 8 bases. The sample consisted of PBMCs, taken before TCRalphabeta/CD19-depleted stem cell transplant. CDR3 sequence: CACSWGQATGVNTGELFF. The CDR3, as DNA: TGTGCCTGCAGCTGGGGACAGGCCACGGGGGTGAACACCGGGGAGCTGTTTTTT.